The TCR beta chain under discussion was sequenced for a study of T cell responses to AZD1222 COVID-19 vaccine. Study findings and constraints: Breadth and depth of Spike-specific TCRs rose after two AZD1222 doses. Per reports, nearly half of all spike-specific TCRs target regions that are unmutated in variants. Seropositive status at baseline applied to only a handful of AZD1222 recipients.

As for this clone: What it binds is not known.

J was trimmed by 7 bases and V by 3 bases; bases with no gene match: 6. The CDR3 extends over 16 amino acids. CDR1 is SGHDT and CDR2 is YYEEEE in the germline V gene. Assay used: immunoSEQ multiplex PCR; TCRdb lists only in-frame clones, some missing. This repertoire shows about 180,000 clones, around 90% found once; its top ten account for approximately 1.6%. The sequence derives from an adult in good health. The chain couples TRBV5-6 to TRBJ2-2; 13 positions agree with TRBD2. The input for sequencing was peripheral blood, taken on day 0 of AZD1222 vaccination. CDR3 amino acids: CASSSLAGGPSGELFF. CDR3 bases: TGTGCCAGCAGCTCACTAGCGGGAGGGCCAAGCGGGGAGCTGTTTTTT.